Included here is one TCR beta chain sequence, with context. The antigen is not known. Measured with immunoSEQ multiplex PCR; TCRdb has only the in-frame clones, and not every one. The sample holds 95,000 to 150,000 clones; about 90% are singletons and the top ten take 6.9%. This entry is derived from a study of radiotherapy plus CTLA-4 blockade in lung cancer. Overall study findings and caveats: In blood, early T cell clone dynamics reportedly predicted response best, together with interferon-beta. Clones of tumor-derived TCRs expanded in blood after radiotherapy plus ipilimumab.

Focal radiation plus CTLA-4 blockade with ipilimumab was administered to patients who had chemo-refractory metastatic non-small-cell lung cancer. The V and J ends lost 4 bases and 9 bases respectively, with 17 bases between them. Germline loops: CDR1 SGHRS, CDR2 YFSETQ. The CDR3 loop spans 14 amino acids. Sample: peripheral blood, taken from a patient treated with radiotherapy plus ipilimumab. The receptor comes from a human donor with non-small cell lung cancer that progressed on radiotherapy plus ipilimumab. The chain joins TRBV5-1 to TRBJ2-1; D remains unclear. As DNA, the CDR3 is TGCGCCAGCAGCCATGATCTCCCCCCGGGTGAGCAGTTCTTC. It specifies CASSHDLPPGEQFF.